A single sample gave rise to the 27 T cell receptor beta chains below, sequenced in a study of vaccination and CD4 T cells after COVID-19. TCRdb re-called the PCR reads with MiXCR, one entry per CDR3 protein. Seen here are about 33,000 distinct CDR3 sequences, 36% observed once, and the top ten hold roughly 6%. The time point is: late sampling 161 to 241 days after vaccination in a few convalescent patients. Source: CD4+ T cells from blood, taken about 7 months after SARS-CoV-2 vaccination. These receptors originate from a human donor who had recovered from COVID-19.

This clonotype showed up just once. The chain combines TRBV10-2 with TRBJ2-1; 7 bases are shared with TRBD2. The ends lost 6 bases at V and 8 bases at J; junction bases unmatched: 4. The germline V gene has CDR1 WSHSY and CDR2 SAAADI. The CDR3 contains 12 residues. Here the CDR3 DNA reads TGCGCCAGCAGCCCTCGGGGGGATGAGCAGTTCTTC. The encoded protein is CASSPRGDEQFF.

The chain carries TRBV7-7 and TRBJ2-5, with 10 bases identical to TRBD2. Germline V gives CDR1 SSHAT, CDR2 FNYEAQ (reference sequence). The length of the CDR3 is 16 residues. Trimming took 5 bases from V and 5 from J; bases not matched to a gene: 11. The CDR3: CASSDHPSGRRETQYF. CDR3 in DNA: TGTGCCAGCAGCGACCACCCTAGCGGGAGAAGGGAGACCCAGTACTTC.

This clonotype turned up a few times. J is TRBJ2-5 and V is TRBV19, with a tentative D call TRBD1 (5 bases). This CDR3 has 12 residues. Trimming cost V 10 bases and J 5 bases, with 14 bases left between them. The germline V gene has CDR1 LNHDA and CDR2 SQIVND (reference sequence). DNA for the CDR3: TGTGCCACCGGACCGCACAGGGAGACCCAGTACTTC. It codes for CATGPHRETQYF. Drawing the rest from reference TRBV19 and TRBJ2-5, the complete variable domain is DGGITQSPKYLFRKEGQNVTLSCEQNLNHDAMYWYRQDPGQGLRLIYYSQIVNDFQKGDIAEGYSVSREKKESFPLTVTSAQKNPTAFYLCATGPHRETQYFGPGTRLLVL.

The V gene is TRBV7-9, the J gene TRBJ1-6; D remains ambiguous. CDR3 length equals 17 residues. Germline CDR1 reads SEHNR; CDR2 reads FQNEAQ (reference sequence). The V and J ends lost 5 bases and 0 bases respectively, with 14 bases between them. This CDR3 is CASSPFKGSSYNSPLHF. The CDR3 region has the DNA TGTGCCAGCAGCCCCTTCAAGGGAAGCTCCTATAATTCACCCCTCCACTTT.

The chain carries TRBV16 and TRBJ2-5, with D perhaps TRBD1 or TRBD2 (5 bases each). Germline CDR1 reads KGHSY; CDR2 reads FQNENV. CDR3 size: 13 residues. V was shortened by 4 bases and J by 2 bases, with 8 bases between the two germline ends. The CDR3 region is CASSRGKQETQYF. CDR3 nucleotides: TGTGCCAGCAGCCGGGGGAAACAAGAGACCCAGTACTTC.

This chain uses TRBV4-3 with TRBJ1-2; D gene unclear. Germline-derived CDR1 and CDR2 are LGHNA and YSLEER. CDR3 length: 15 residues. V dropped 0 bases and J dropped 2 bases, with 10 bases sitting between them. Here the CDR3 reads CASSQEVVINYGYTF. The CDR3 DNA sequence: TGCGCCAGCAGCCAAGAGGTGGTGATAAACTATGGCTACACCTTC.

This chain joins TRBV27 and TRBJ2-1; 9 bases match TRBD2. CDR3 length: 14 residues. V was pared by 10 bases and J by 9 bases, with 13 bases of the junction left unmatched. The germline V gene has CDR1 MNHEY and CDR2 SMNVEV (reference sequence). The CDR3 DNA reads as TGTGCCACCCTTGGGGCGGGAGGGCCTCGTGAGCAGTTCTTC. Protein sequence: CATLGAGGPREQFF.

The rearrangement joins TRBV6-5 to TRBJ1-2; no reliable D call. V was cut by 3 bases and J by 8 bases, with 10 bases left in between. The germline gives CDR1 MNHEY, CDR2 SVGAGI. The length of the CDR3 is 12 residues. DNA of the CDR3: TGTGCCAGCAGTTATGAGGGTAAAGGCTACACCTTC. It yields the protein CASSYEGKGYTF.

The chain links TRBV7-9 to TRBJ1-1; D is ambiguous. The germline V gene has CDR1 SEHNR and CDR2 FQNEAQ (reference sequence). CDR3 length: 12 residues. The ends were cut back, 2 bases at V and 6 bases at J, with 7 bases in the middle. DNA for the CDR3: TGTGCCAGCAGCTTACCAGGCGCTGAAGCTTTCTTT. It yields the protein CASSLPGAEAFF.

The CDR3 reads CASSSRGSYEQYF. CDR3 in DNA: TGTGCCAGCAGCTCAAGGGGATCCTACGAGCAGTACTTC. This chain connects TRBV11-1 to TRBJ2-7; perhaps TRBD1 as D (5 bases). Germline V lookup: CDR1 SGHAT, CDR2 FQDESV (reference sequence). The CDR3 has 13 amino acids. Trimming pared 4 bases from V and 1 base from J, leaving 8 bases between.

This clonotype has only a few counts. CDR3: CASSLGDGRKEQYF. CDR3 nucleotides: TGTGCCAGCAGCTTAGGCGACGGGAGGAAAGAGCAGTACTTC. This rearrangement joins TRBV7-6 to TRBJ2-7, with 7 bases identical to TRBD2. There are 14 residues in the CDR3. V trimming: 1 base; J trimming: 7 bases; junction bases outside the gene matches: 7. CDR1 and CDR2 from the germline V gene are SGHVS and FNYEAQ.

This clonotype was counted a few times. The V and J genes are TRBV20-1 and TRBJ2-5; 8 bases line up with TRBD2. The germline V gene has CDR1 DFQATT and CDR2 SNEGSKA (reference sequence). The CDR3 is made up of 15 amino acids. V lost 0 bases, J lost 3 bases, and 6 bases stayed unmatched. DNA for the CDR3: TGCAGTGCTAGAGATGTTGAACTAGCGGAAGAGACCCAGTACTTC. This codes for CSARDVELAEETQYF.

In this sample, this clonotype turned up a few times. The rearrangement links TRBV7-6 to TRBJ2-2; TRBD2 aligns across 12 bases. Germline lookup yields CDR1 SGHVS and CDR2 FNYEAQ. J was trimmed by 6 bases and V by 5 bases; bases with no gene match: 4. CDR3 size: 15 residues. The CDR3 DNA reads TGTGCCAGCAGCCTAGGGACTAGCGGGCCCGGGGAGCTGTTTTTT. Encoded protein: CASSLGTSGPGELFF.

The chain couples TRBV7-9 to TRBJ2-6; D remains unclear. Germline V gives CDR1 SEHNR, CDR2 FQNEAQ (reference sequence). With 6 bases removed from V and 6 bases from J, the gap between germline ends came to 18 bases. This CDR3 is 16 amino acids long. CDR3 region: CASSPRTGTEANVLTF. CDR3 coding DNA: TGTGCCAGCAGTCCTCGGACGGGCACCGAGGCCAACGTCCTGACTTTC. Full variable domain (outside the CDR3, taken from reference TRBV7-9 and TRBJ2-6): DTGVSQNPRHKITKRGQNVTFRCDPISEHNRLYWYRQTLGQGPEFLTYFQNEAQLEKSRLLSDRFSAERPKGSFSTLEIQRTEQGDSAMYLCASSPRTGTEANVLTFGAGSRLTVL.

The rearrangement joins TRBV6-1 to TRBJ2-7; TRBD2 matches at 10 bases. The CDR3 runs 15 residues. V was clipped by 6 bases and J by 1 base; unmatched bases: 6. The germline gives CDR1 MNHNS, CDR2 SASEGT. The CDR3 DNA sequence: TGTGCCAGCAGCAGTACTAGCGGGGAATCCTACGAGCAGTACTTC. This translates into CASSSTSGESYEQYF.

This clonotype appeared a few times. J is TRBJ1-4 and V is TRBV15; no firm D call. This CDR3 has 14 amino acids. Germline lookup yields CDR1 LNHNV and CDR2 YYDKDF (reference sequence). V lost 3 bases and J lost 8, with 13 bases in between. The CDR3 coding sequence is TGTGCCACCAGCAGGGGCGGCTTTCAGGAAAAACTGTTTTTT. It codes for CATSRGGFQEKLFF. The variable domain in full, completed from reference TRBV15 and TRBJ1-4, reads DAMVIQNPRYQVTQFGKPVTLSCSQTLNHNVMYWYQQKSSQAPKLLFHYYDKDFNNEADTPDNFQSRRPNTSFCFLDIRSPGLGDTAMYLCATSRGGFQEKLFFGSGTQLSVL.

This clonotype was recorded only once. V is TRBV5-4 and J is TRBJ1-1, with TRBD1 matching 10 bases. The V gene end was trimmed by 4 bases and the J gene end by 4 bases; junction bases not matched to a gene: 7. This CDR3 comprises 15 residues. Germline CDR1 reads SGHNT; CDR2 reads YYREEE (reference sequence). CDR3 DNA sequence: TGTGCCAGCAGCCCAACGACAGGGGGCGGCACTGAAGCTTTCTTT. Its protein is CASSPTTGGGTEAFF. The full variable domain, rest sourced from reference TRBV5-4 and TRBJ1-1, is ETGVTQSPTHLIKTRGQQVTLRCSSQSGHNTVSWYQQALGQGPQFIFQYYREEENGRGNFPPRFSGLQFPNYSSELNVNALELDDSALYLCASSPTTGGGTEAFFGQGTRLTVV.

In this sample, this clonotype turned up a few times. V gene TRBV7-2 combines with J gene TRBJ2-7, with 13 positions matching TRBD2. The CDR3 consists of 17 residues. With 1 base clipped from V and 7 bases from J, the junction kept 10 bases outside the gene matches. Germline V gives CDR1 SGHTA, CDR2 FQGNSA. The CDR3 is CASSLDMGRLAGGEQYF. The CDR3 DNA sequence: TGTGCCAGCAGCTTAGATATGGGTAGACTAGCGGGAGGTGAGCAGTACTTC.

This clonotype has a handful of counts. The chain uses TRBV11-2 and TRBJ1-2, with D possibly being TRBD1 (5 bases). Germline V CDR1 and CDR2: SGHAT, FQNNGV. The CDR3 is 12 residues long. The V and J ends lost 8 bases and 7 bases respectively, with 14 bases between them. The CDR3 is CASRQGVGGYTF. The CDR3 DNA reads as TGTGCCAGCCGGCAAGGGGTGGGTGGCTACACCTTC.

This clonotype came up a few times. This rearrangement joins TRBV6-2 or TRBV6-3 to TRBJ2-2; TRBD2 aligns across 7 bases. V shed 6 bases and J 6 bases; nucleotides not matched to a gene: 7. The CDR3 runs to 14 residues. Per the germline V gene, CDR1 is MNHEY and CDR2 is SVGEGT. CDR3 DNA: TGTGCCAGCAGGCGACTAGCTCTGCCCGGGGAGCTGTTTTTT. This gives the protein CASRRLALPGELFF.

CDR3 DNA sequence: TGCGCCAGCAGCCAAGATTTCGGCCCTGCCCACAATGAAAAACTGTTTTTT. It is translated as CASSQDFGPAHNEKLFF. The chain employs TRBV4-3 and TRBJ1-4; no firm D call. CDR3 length: 17 residues. Germline CDR1 is LGHNA and CDR2 is YSLEER. V lost 0 bases and J lost 5, with 16 bases in between.

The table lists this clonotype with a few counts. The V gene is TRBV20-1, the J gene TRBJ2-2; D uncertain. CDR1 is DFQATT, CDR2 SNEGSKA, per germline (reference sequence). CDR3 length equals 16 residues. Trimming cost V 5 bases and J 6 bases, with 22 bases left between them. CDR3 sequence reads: CSAVQSRLGLAGELFF. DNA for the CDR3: TGCAGTGCTGTCCAATCCCGGCTTGGCTTGGCCGGGGAGCTGTTTTTT.

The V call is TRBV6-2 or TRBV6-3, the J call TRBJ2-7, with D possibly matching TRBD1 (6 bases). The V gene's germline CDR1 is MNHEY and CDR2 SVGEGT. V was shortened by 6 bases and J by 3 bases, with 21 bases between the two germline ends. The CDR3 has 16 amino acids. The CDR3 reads CASSLTESGTFYEQYF. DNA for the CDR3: TGTGCCAGCAGCCTGACGGAATCCGGGACATTCTACGAGCAGTACTTC.

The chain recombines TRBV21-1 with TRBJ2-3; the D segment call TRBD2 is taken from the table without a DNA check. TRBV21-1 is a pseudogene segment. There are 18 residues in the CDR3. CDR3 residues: CASSALSGRGLLADTQYF. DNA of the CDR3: TGTGCCAGCAGCGCCCTTAGCGGGAGAGGTCTATTGGCAGATACGCAGTATTTT.

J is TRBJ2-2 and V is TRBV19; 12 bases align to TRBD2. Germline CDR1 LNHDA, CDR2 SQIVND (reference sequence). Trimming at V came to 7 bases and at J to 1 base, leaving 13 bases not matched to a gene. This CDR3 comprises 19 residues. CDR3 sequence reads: CASTPLAGGPGLNTGELFF. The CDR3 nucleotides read TGTGCCAGTACCCCCCTAGCGGGAGGGCCCGGGTTGAACACCGGGGAGCTGTTTTTT.

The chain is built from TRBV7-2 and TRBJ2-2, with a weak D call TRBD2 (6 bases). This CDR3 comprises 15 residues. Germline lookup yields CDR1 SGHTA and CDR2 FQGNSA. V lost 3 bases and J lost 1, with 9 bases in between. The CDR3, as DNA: TGTGCCAGCAGCTTGGTGGGGGGGAACACCGGGGAGCTGTTTTTT. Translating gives CASSLVGGNTGELFF.

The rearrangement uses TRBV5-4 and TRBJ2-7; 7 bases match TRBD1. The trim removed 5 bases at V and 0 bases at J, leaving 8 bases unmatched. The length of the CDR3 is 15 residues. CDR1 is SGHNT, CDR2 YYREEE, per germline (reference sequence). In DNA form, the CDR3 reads TGTGCCAGCAGAGACGGGACAGCCCTCTCCTACGAGCAGTACTTC. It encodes CASRDGTALSYEQYF.